A selection of T cell receptor beta chains follows, all from one sample in a study of blood T cells in healthy people across ages. TCRdb itself ran the 5' RACE reads through MiXCR, one entry per CDR3 protein. The sample consists of 1,500,000 or so distinct CDR3 sequences, roughly 59% of them appearing once. The sample comprised blood. These receptors were collected from a man between 18 and 35 years old in good health. Both conserved end residues are part of each CDR3. A D gene is named only where the DNA matches it firmly. Size tells how often a clone was seen (once, few, many) or the class of an expanded clone, and some rows leave it out.

v_gene: TRBV4-1
j_gene: TRBJ2-7
abundance: few
d_gene: .
CDR3nt: TGCGCCAGCAGCCAGGATAACACCTATGAATCTTACGAGCAGTACTTC
CDR3aa: CASSQDNTYESYEQYF

v_gene: TRBV4-1
j_gene: TRBJ1-2
abundance: .
d_gene: TRBD1
CDR3nt: TGCGCCAGCAGCCAAGAAGGGGACAGGGGGCTGAGGGGCTACACCTTC
CDR3aa: CASSQEGDRGLRGYTF

v_gene: TRBV7-9
j_gene: TRBJ1-6
abundance: .
d_gene: .
CDR3nt: TGTGCCAGCAGCCCCGTCAAGGGACGGACCAATTCACCCCTCCACTTT
CDR3aa: CASSPVKGRTNSPLHF

v_gene: TRBV6-2/TRBV6-3
j_gene: TRBJ2-1
abundance: .
d_gene: .
CDR3nt: TGTGCCAGCAATCTTACTCCGAGCCTTGAGCAGTTCTTC
CDR3aa: CASNLTPSLEQFF

v_gene: TRBV20-1
j_gene: TRBJ2-7
abundance: .
d_gene: .
CDR3nt: TGCAGTGCTGGCGGGCTGCAGTCCTACGAGCAGTACTTC
CDR3aa: CSAGGLQSYEQYF

v_gene: TRBV4-2
j_gene: TRBJ2-7
abundance: many
d_gene: .
CDR3nt: TGTGCCAGCACCATTGCTGGGGGCGCGGGGCTTACCGAGCAGTACTTC
CDR3aa: CASTIAGGAGLTEQYF

v_gene: TRBV12-3/TRBV12-4
j_gene: TRBJ1-2
abundance: .
d_gene: .
CDR3nt: TGTGCCAGCAGTATGACAGACCCTAACTATGGCTACACCTTC
CDR3aa: CASSMTDPNYGYTF

v_gene: TRBV6-1
j_gene: TRBJ2-1
abundance: .
d_gene: .
CDR3nt: TGTGCCAGCAGTGTCCGAGGGCCGAGCTACAATGAGCAGTTCTTC
CDR3aa: CASSVRGPSYNEQFF

v_gene: TRBV7-2
j_gene: TRBJ1-5
abundance: .
d_gene: .
CDR3nt: TGTGCCAGCAGCTGGGACACCCTTAGCAATCAGCCCCAGCATTTT
CDR3aa: CASSWDTLSNQPQHF

v_gene: TRBV7-2
j_gene: TRBJ2-7
abundance: .
d_gene: TRBD1
CDR3nt: TGTGCCAGCAGCCCAGGGACAGGTACTCTCTACGAGGGGCAGTACTTC
CDR3aa: CASSPGTGTLYEGQYF

v_gene: TRBV13
j_gene: TRBJ2-7
abundance: .
d_gene: TRBD1
CDR3nt: TGTGCCAGCAGCGCGACAGGGATCACCTACGAGCAGTACTTC
CDR3aa: CASSATGITYEQYF

v_gene: TRBV6-6
j_gene: TRBJ2-7
abundance: .
d_gene: TRBD1
CDR3nt: TGTGCCAGCAGTTACTCCGGGACAGGGGGAGACGAGCAGTACTTC
CDR3aa: CASSYSGTGGDEQYF

v_gene: TRBV29-1
j_gene: TRBJ1-1
abundance: .
d_gene: TRBD1
CDR3nt: TGCAGCGTGACAACAGGGGGCCAAACTGAAGCTTTCTTT
CDR3aa: CSVTTGGQTEAFF

v_gene: TRBV5-1
j_gene: TRBJ2-1
abundance: .
d_gene: TRBD2
CDR3nt: TGCGCCAGCAGCTCCGGGACTAGCGGGAGCCTAATGGGTGAGCAGTTCTTC
CDR3aa: CASSSGTSGSLMGEQFF

v_gene: TRBV7-9
j_gene: TRBJ2-1
abundance: .
d_gene: TRBD1
CDR3nt: TGTGCCAGCCGGGGGACAGGGGCGTCCTACAATGAGCAGTTCTTC
CDR3aa: CASRGTGASYNEQFF

v_gene: TRBV7-9
j_gene: TRBJ2-2
abundance: .
d_gene: TRBD1
CDR3nt: TGTGCCAGCAGCTCCTCGGACAGGGAGGTCGGGTTGACCGGGGAGCTGTTTTTT
CDR3aa: CASSSSDREVGLTGELFF

v_gene: TRBV4-1
j_gene: TRBJ2-3
abundance: .
d_gene: .
CDR3nt: TGCGCCAGCAGCCCCGCGTTGGATACGCAGTATTTT
CDR3aa: CASSPALDTQYF

v_gene: TRBV24-1
j_gene: TRBJ2-1
abundance: .
d_gene: .
CDR3nt: TGTGCCACCAGTGACGAGAAAACACGGGGGTGGTATGGGGAAGAGACCCAGTTCTTC
CDR3aa: CATSDEKTRGWYGEETQFF

v_gene: TRBV20-1
j_gene: TRBJ1-5
abundance: few
d_gene: .
CDR3nt: TGCAGTGCGAGGCGCTTTAATCAGCCCCAGCATTTT
CDR3aa: CSARRFNQPQHF

v_gene: TRBV12-3/TRBV12-4
j_gene: TRBJ1-1
abundance: few
d_gene: .
CDR3nt: TGTGCCAGCACCCGGGGGAACACTGAAGCTTTCTTT
CDR3aa: CASTRGNTEAFF

v_gene: TRBV6-2/TRBV6-3
j_gene: TRBJ1-1
abundance: .
d_gene: .
CDR3nt: TGTGCCAGCACGATGGGACAGAACACTGAAGCTTTCTTT
CDR3aa: CASTMGQNTEAFF

v_gene: TRBV20-1
j_gene: TRBJ2-1
abundance: few
d_gene: TRBD2
CDR3nt: TGCAGTGCTAGAGCGGCGCGGGGGGCTCGCCCTAATGAGCAGTTCTTC
CDR3aa: CSARAARGARPNEQFF

v_gene: TRBV12-3/TRBV12-4
j_gene: TRBJ2-1
abundance: .
d_gene: .
CDR3nt: TGTGCCAGCAGTTGGGCCAGGGGCTCCTACAATGAGCAGTTCTTC
CDR3aa: CASSWARGSYNEQFF

v_gene: TRBV7-9
j_gene: TRBJ2-7
abundance: .
d_gene: .
CDR3nt: TGTGCCAGCAGCTCACTCGGAGGGTACGAGCAGTACTTC
CDR3aa: CASSSLGGYEQYF

v_gene: TRBV5-1
j_gene: TRBJ2-1
abundance: .
d_gene: TRBD1
CDR3nt: TGCGCCAGCAGCATTACAGGGGGGCAATACAATGAGCAGTTCTTC
CDR3aa: CASSITGGQYNEQFF